A selection of T cell receptor beta chains follows, all from one sample in a study of a mutant IDH1 vaccine in newly diagnosed glioma. These receptors' targets are unknown. Profiled with immunoSEQ multiplex PCR; TCRdb holds only in-frame clones, not every one. The repertoire includes tens of thousands of clones, roughly 85% of them detected once, and approximately 2% sits in the top ten. The sample consisted of PBMCs, taken from a glioma patient whose treatment included an IDH1 peptide vaccine. These receptor sequences come from a man in his thirties or forties with glioma. Some clones in this sample may be carry-over from other donors' samples. CDR3s include the opening cysteine and the closing phenylalanine or tryptophan. D genes are given only for firm matches. Clone size, where shown, is once, few, many, or a class for clones that have expanded.

d_call: NA; clone_size: NA; j_call: TRBJ2-7; v_call: TRBV27; cdr3_nt: TGTGCCAGCAGTTGGCGGGACACCGCCTACGAGCAGTACTTC; cdr3_aa: CASSWRDTAYEQYF
d_call: NA; clone_size: NA; j_call: TRBJ2-3; v_call: TRBV27; cdr3_nt: TGTGCCAGCAGTTTCGGGTCAGAAAGCACAGATACGCAGTATTTT; cdr3_aa: CASSFGSESTDTQYF
d_call: NA; clone_size: NA; j_call: TRBJ1-2; v_call: TRBV28; cdr3_nt: TGTGCCAGCAGTTTTACAGATGCTTTCCATGGCTACACCTTC; cdr3_aa: CASSFTDAFHGYTF
d_call: NA; clone_size: NA; j_call: TRBJ2-7; v_call: TRBV30; cdr3_nt: TGTGCCTGGAGTCCAGGGATTGGGGCCTACGAGCAGTACTTC; cdr3_aa: CAWSPGIGAYEQYF
d_call: TRBD1; clone_size: NA; j_call: TRBJ2-7; v_call: TRBV5-1; cdr3_nt: TGCGCCAGCAGCTCAGGGACAGGGACCTACGAGCAGTACTTC; cdr3_aa: CASSSGTGTYEQYF
d_call: TRBD1; clone_size: NA; j_call: TRBJ2-5; v_call: TRBV7-9; cdr3_nt: TGTGCCAGCAGCTCAACGACAGGGAATAGGGAGACCCAGTACTTC; cdr3_aa: CASSSTTGNRETQYF
d_call: NA; clone_size: NA; j_call: TRBJ1-1; v_call: TRBV9; cdr3_nt: TGTGCCAGCAGCGCAGGGGCTATGAACACTGAAGCTTTCTTT; cdr3_aa: CASSAGAMNTEAFF
d_call: TRBD1; clone_size: once; j_call: TRBJ2-7; v_call: TRBV7-6; cdr3_nt: TGTGCCAGCAGCTCGGGACAGGGCTCCGACGAGCAGTACTTC; cdr3_aa: CASSSGQGSDEQYF
d_call: NA; clone_size: NA; j_call: TRBJ2-6; v_call: TRBV18; cdr3_nt: TGTGCCAGCTCACCAGTGACCACGCGTGGGGCCAACGTCCTGACTTTC; cdr3_aa: CASSPVTTRGANVLTF
d_call: NA; clone_size: NA; j_call: TRBJ2-7; v_call: TRBV5-4; cdr3_nt: TGTGCCAGCAGTTACCCCGGGGGGCTCTACGAGCAGTACTTC; cdr3_aa: CASSYPGGLYEQYF
d_call: TRBD2; clone_size: NA; j_call: TRBJ2-3; v_call: TRBV7-2; cdr3_nt: TGTGCCAGCAGCTTTCAGACTAGCGGGAGTCTAGATACGCAGTATTTT; cdr3_aa: CASSFQTSGSLDTQYF
d_call: NA; clone_size: NA; j_call: TRBJ2-3; v_call: TRBV11-3; cdr3_nt: TGTGCCAGCAGCTTTGGGGGAGTGGAGGGATTGACGGATACGCAGTATTTT; cdr3_aa: CASSFGGVEGLTDTQYF
d_call: TRBD2; clone_size: NA; j_call: TRBJ2-3; v_call: TRBV10-3; cdr3_nt: TGTGCCATCAGTGAGGGACTAGCGGGGGTTACAGATACGCAGTATTTT; cdr3_aa: CAISEGLAGVTDTQYF
d_call: TRBD1; clone_size: once; j_call: TRBJ1-1; v_call: TRBV28; cdr3_nt: TGTGCCAGCGACCGGGACAGGAACACTGAAGCTTTCTTT; cdr3_aa: CASDRDRNTEAFF
d_call: NA; clone_size: NA; j_call: TRBJ2-7; v_call: TRBV6-6; cdr3_nt: TGTGCCAGCAGTTACGTCGGACCTGCCTCGTCTAGGGAGCAGTACTTC; cdr3_aa: CASSYVGPASSREQYF
d_call: NA; clone_size: NA; j_call: TRBJ2-7; v_call: TRBV28; cdr3_nt: TGTGCCAGCGGTGGCGGGGCCTACGAGCAGTACTTC; cdr3_aa: CASGGGAYEQYF
d_call: NA; clone_size: once; j_call: TRBJ1-3; v_call: TRBV7-2; cdr3_nt: TGTGCCAGCAGCTTGTTGGGGGGCGCTGATGGAAACACCATATATTTT; cdr3_aa: CASSLLGGADGNTIYF
d_call: NA; clone_size: NA; j_call: TRBJ1-1; v_call: TRBV4-2; cdr3_nt: TGTGCCAGCAGCCGCCCGCAAGAGGGGAGGTCTGAAGCTTTCTTT; cdr3_aa: CASSRPQEGRSEAFF
d_call: TRBD2; clone_size: once; j_call: TRBJ2-3; v_call: TRBV7-9; cdr3_nt: TGTGCCAGCAGCCTGACTAGCGGGAGACCCACAGATACGCAGTATTTT; cdr3_aa: CASSLTSGRPTDTQYF
d_call: NA; clone_size: once; j_call: TRBJ1-4; v_call: TRBV27; cdr3_nt: TGTGCCAGCAGGGCGAGGGGGGGACTAACTAATGAAAAACTGTTTTTT; cdr3_aa: CASRARGGLTNEKLFF
d_call: NA; clone_size: once; j_call: TRBJ1-1; v_call: TRBV7-9; cdr3_nt: TGTGCCAGCAGCTTAATACAGGGTGCTGAAGCTTTCTTT; cdr3_aa: CASSLIQGAEAFF
d_call: NA; clone_size: NA; j_call: TRBJ1-2; v_call: TRBV6-6; cdr3_nt: TGTGCCAGCAGCCACAGCGGCGGCTACACCTTC; cdr3_aa: CASSHSGGYTF
d_call: TRBD2; clone_size: NA; j_call: TRBJ2-5; v_call: TRBV7-9; cdr3_nt: TGTGCCAGCTCCTTAGTGGGGACTAGCGGGAGGATTGAAACGGAGACCCAGTACTTC; cdr3_aa: CASSLVGTSGRIETETQYF
d_call: NA; clone_size: NA; j_call: TRBJ2-7; v_call: TRBV18; cdr3_nt: TGTGCCAGCTCACCTTCGACAGGCCAAACTTACGAGCAGTACTTC; cdr3_aa: CASSPSTGQTYEQYF
d_call: TRBD2; clone_size: NA; j_call: TRBJ2-5; v_call: TRBV7-6; cdr3_nt: TGTGCCAGCAGCTTAGAGGGAGGGAGTGAGACCCAGTACTTC; cdr3_aa: CASSLEGGSETQYF
d_call: NA; clone_size: NA; j_call: TRBJ1-3; v_call: TRBV30; cdr3_nt: TGTGCCTGGAGACGGCTACACTCTGGAAACACCATATATTTT; cdr3_aa: CAWRRLHSGNTIYF
d_call: TRBD2; clone_size: once; j_call: TRBJ2-7; v_call: TRBV2; cdr3_nt: TGTGCCAGCACTTTGACTAGCGGGTACAGCTCCTACGAGCAGTACTTC; cdr3_aa: CASTLTSGYSSYEQYF
d_call: TRBD1; clone_size: NA; j_call: TRBJ2-1; v_call: TRBV7-3; cdr3_nt: TGTGCCAGCAGCTCAGGGACAGGGTCTTACAATGAGCAGTTCTTC; cdr3_aa: CASSSGTGSYNEQFF
d_call: NA; clone_size: NA; j_call: TRBJ1-1; v_call: TRBV29-1; cdr3_nt: TGCAGCGTTGAGGGGGAAGAAGGAGGAATGAACACTGAAGCTTTCTTT; cdr3_aa: CSVEGEEGGMNTEAFF
d_call: TRBD2; clone_size: NA; j_call: TRBJ2-3; v_call: TRBV27; cdr3_nt: TGTGCCAGCAGTCCCAGGACTAGCGGAGGCCCCTGGGGCACAGATACGCAGTATTTT; cdr3_aa: CASSPRTSGGPWGTDTQYF
d_call: NA; clone_size: NA; j_call: TRBJ2-5; v_call: TRBV28; cdr3_nt: TGTGCCAGCAGCCGAACGGAGGTCGGGGCCCAAGAGACCCAGTACTTC; cdr3_aa: CASSRTEVGAQETQYF
d_call: NA; clone_size: NA; j_call: TRBJ2-2; v_call: TRBV7-3; cdr3_nt: TGTGCCAGCAGCTTAAGCGGGGGCCTGAACACCGGGGAGCTGTTTTTT; cdr3_aa: CASSLSGGLNTGELFF
d_call: NA; clone_size: NA; j_call: TRBJ2-7; v_call: TRBV28; cdr3_nt: TGTGCCAGCAGTTTACGTTCCGGGACGCTGGCCTCTTACGAGCAGTACTTC; cdr3_aa: CASSLRSGTLASYEQYF
d_call: NA; clone_size: NA; j_call: TRBJ1-5; v_call: TRBV12-5; cdr3_nt: TGTGCTAGTGGTTTGGGACCTAATCAGCCCCAGCATTTT; cdr3_aa: CASGLGPNQPQHF
d_call: NA; clone_size: NA; j_call: TRBJ1-5; v_call: TRBV7-2; cdr3_nt: TGTGCCAGCAGCTTTATTAGCAATCAGCCCCAGCATTTT; cdr3_aa: CASSFISNQPQHF
d_call: NA; clone_size: NA; j_call: TRBJ2-7; v_call: TRBV21-1; cdr3_nt: TGTGCCAGCAGCAACCGGGGGGTCGGTCTCTACGAGCAGTACTTC; cdr3_aa: CASSNRGVGLYEQYF
d_call: NA; clone_size: NA; j_call: TRBJ1-3; v_call: TRBV2; cdr3_nt: TGTGCCAGCAAACAGGAGATCTCTGGAAACACCATATATTTT; cdr3_aa: CASKQEISGNTIYF
d_call: NA; clone_size: NA; j_call: TRBJ1-2; v_call: TRBV7-9; cdr3_nt: TGTGCCAGCAGCTTAAGTAAGGGGGGCTATGGCTACACCTTC; cdr3_aa: CASSLSKGGYGYTF
d_call: NA; clone_size: NA; j_call: TRBJ2-5; v_call: TRBV5-1; cdr3_nt: TGCGCCAGCAGCTTGGGGGTCAGGGGTCAAGAGACCCAGTACTTC; cdr3_aa: CASSLGVRGQETQYF
d_call: NA; clone_size: NA; j_call: TRBJ1-1; v_call: TRBV18; cdr3_nt: TGTGCCAGCTCACCACGGTATCTGGTCAGCATGAACACTGAAGCTTTCTTT; cdr3_aa: CASSPRYLVSMNTEAFF